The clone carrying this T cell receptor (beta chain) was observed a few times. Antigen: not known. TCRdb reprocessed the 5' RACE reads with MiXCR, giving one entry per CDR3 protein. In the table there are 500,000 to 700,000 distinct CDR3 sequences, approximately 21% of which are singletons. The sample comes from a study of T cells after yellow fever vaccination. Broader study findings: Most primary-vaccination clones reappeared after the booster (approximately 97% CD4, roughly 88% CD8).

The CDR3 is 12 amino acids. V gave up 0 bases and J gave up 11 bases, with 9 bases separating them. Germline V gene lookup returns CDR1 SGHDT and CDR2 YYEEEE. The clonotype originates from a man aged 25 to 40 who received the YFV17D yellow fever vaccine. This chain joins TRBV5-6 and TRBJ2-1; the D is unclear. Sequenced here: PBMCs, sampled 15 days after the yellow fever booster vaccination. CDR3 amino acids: CASSLAGPQQFF. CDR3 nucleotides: TGTGCCAGCAGCTTGGCCGGGCCACAGCAGTTCTTC.